This T cell receptor beta chain is drawn from a study of blood T cell repertoires in COVID-19. The protocol was immunoSEQ multiplex PCR, while the TCRdb copy is restricted to in-frame clones and leaves out a portion. The table lists a few hundred thousand clones, roughly 85% of them singletons. CDR1 is MNHNY and CDR2 is SVGAGI in the germline V gene (reference sequence). Germline trimming cut 0 bases from V and 3 bases from J; bases unmatched to any gene: 1. The CDR3 runs 15 residues. Input material: PBMCs or T cells enriched from blood (not recorded which). The receptor was isolated from a woman between 35 and 50 years old with acute COVID-19. This chain joins TRBV6-6 and TRBJ2-3; 9 nucleotides line up with TRBD2. This CDR3 reads CASSYSSGRTDTQYF. The CDR3 nucleotides are TGTGCCAGCAGTTACTCTAGCGGGAGAACAGATACGCAGTATTTT.